This is a list of T cell receptor beta chains from one sample in a study of blood T cell repertoires in COVID-19. This table comes from immunoSEQ multiplex PCR, and its TCRdb copy is limited to in-frame clones, with some not included. The table lists 200,000 to 300,000 clones, around nine tenths of them singletons. The sequenced sample was peripheral blood. These receptors were obtained from a man aged 35 to 55 who had recovered from COVID-19. Both conserved end residues are part of each CDR3. A D gene is named only where the DNA matches it firmly. Clone size is given for some rows only: seen once, a few or many times, or a class if the clone is expanded.

D gene,V gene,J gene,clone size,CDR3 protein,CDR3 DNA
TRBD1,TRBV10-2,TRBJ1-4,.,CASSERGGLGKLFF,TGCGCCAGCAGTGAGAGAGGGGGCCTTGGAAAACTGTTTTTT
.,TRBV4-1,TRBJ2-7,few,CASSGQLSSYEQYF,TGCGCCAGCAGCGGACAGTTGAGCTCCTACGAGCAGTACTTC
.,TRBV2,TRBJ1-2,.,CASSKGPLANYGYTF,TGTGCCAGCAGTAAAGGGCCTCTAGCTAACTATGGCTACACCTTC
TRBD1,TRBV18,TRBJ2-7,.,CASSPTGFYEQYF,TGTGCCAGCTCACCGACAGGGTTCTACGAGCAGTACTTC
TRBD2,TRBV7-9,TRBJ2-7,.,CASSPGVAGSYEQYF,TGTGCCAGCAGCCCCGGGGTAGCGGGCTCCTACGAGCAGTACTTC
.,TRBV2,TRBJ1-5,.,CASSFGRGGNQPQHF,TGTGCCAGCAGTTTCGGAAGGGGCGGCAATCAGCCCCAGCATTTT
.,TRBV2,TRBJ2-1,.,CASSWAIEQFF,TGTGCCAGCAGTTGGGCTATAGAGCAGTTCTTC
.,TRBV7-9,TRBJ2-7,.,CASSLEGRITYEQYF,TGTGCCAGCAGCTTAGAGGGGCGGATTACCTACGAGCAGTACTTC
TRBD2,TRBV19,TRBJ2-7,.,CASSIGSSGSDEQYF,TGTGCCAGTAGTATAGGGTCTAGCGGGAGTGACGAGCAGTACTTC
.,TRBV6-5,TRBJ1-1,.,CASRHPGVSTEAFF,TGTGCCAGCAGACACCCCGGGGTATCCACTGAAGCTTTCTTT
.,TRBV12-3/TRBV12-4,TRBJ1-2,.,CASRSRVLDGYTF,TGTGCCAGCAGGTCTCGGGTCTTGGATGGCTACACCTTC
.,TRBV4-3,TRBJ1-6,.,CASSQDLIGARNSPLHF,TGCGCCAGCAGCCAAGACCTTATTGGGGCTCGAAATTCACCCCTCCACTTT
.,TRBV12-3/TRBV12-4,TRBJ1-2,.,CASSFGSGYGYTF,TGTGCCAGCAGTTTCGGCAGCGGCTATGGCTACACCTTC
.,TRBV7-9,TRBJ1-5,.,CASSPAGVQPQHF,TGTGCCAGCAGCCCTGCGGGGGTTCAGCCCCAGCATTTT
.,TRBV19,TRBJ2-7,few,CASSQGRSYEQYF,TGTGCCAGTAGCCAGGGGAGATCCTACGAGCAGTACTTC
.,TRBV6-5,TRBJ2-7,.,CASSYSAGGSYEQYF,TGTGCCAGCAGTTACTCGGCAGGAGGGTCCTACGAGCAGTACTTC
.,TRBV6-5,TRBJ1-1,.,CASSYVGGGEAFF,TGTGCCAGCAGTTATGTGGGGGGAGGCGAAGCTTTCTTT
TRBD2,TRBV4-3,TRBJ2-7,once,CASSRAGTSGTVKYF,TGCGCCAGCAGCCGAGCCGGGACTAGCGGGACTGTTAAGTACTTC
.,TRBV20-1,TRBJ1-6,.,CSASGFAGVNSPLHF,TGCAGTGCTAGTGGGTTTGCAGGGGTGAATTCACCCCTCCACTTT
TRBD1,TRBV5-4,TRBJ1-2,.,CASSQRRGQKGYTF,TGTGCCAGCAGCCAACGAAGGGGGCAGAAAGGCTACACCTTC
TRBD2,TRBV9,TRBJ2-3,.,CASSGQRGDSTDTQYF,TGTGCCAGCAGCGGACAGCGGGGGGATAGCACAGATACGCAGTATTTT
TRBD1,TRBV5-1,TRBJ2-3,many,CASSWDRGTDTQYF,TGCGCCAGCAGCTGGGACAGGGGCACAGATACGCAGTATTTT
TRBD2,TRBV7-8,TRBJ2-2,.,CASSLGLAEMNTGELFF,TGTGCCAGCAGCTTGGGACTAGCGGAGATGAACACCGGGGAGCTGTTTTTT
.,TRBV24-1,TRBJ2-3,.,CATSDRSNTGSDTQYF,TGTGCCACCAGTGACCGATCCAACACAGGGTCGGATACGCAGTATTTT
.,TRBV5-4,TRBJ2-2,.,CASSLASWEVHRELFF,TGTGCCAGCAGCTTGGCCTCGTGGGAGGTCCACCGGGAGCTGTTTTTT
TRBD2,TRBV4-2,TRBJ2-7,.,CASGETSASYEQYF,TGTGCCAGCGGAGAGACTAGCGCCTCCTACGAGCAGTACTTC
.,TRBV19,TRBJ2-2,few,CASSVPDGVIGELFF,TGTGCCAGTAGTGTACCTGACGGGGTTATCGGGGAGCTGTTTTTT
.,TRBV3-1/TRBV3-2,TRBJ1-1,.,CASSLLPRSVNTEAFF,TGTGCCAGCAGCCTCCTGCCCCGCAGTGTAAACACTGAAGCTTTCTTT
.,TRBV6-6,TRBJ2-1,.,CASCLAYYNEQFF,TGTGCCAGCTGCCTAGCTTACTACAATGAGCAGTTCTTC
TRBD2,TRBV29-1,TRBJ2-7,.,CSVENLAGLSYEQYF,TGCAGCGTTGAAAACTTAGCGGGTTTAAGCTACGAGCAGTACTTC
.,TRBV1,TRBJ1-4,few,CTSSHNIQSTNEKLFF,TGCACCAGCAGCCACAATATCCAGTCAACTAATGAAAAACTGTTTTTT
.,TRBV5-6,TRBJ2-2,.,CASSFGRSGNTGELFF,TGTGCCAGCAGCTTTGGGAGGTCCGGTAACACCGGGGAGCTGTTTTTT
.,TRBV5-6,TRBJ1-2,.,CASSLPTATYYGYTF,TGTGCCAGCAGCTTACCGACAGCCACCTACTATGGCTACACCTTC
.,TRBV7-3,TRBJ2-3,.,CASSHSGLTDTQYF,TGTGCCAGCAGCCATAGCGGTTTAACAGATACGCAGTATTTT
TRBD2,TRBV3-1/TRBV3-2,TRBJ2-5,few,CASRIAGIGQTQYF,TGTGCCAGCCGCATAGCGGGAATAGGCCAGACCCAGTACTTC
.,TRBV19,TRBJ1-5,.,CASSADHQPQHF,TGTGCCAGTAGTGCGGATCATCAGCCCCAGCATTTT
.,TRBV4-2,TRBJ2-3,.,CASSQDPRGKPDTQYF,TGTGCCAGCAGCCAAGATCCTAGGGGGAAGCCAGATACGCAGTATTTT
.,TRBV12-3/TRBV12-4,TRBJ1-2,.,CASRTGSNYGYTF,TGTGCCAGCAGGACAGGATCTAACTATGGCTACACCTTC
TRBD2,TRBV14,TRBJ2-1,.,CASSRYRVGQPGLAGGPGYNEQFF,TGTGCCAGCAGCCGATACCGGGTGGGACAGCCGGGACTAGCGGGAGGGCCAGGTTACAATGAGCAGTTCTTC
.,TRBV18,TRBJ2-2,.,CASSSTRAGELFF,TGTGCCAGCTCATCTACTAGGGCCGGGGAGCTGTTTTTT
.,TRBV3-1/TRBV3-2,TRBJ1-2,.,CASSPKRRVGYGYTF,TGTGCCAGCAGCCCGAAGCGGAGGGTGGGCTATGGCTACACCTTC
.,TRBV5-1,TRBJ1-2,.,CASSPGGAGNYGYTF,TGCGCCAGCAGCCCGGGAGGGGCAGGGAACTATGGCTACACCTTC
.,TRBV20-1,TRBJ1-5,.,CSASFLGGNQPQHF,TGCAGTGCTAGTTTCTTAGGCGGTAATCAGCCCCAGCATTTT
.,TRBV10-3,TRBJ1-1,.,CAIRPGQTNTEAFF,TGTGCCATCAGACCCGGACAGACGAACACTGAAGCTTTCTTT
TRBD2,TRBV2,TRBJ2-7,.,CASSDRLAGSYEQYF,TGTGCCAGCAGTGATCGACTAGCGGGGAGCTACGAGCAGTACTTC
.,TRBV2,TRBJ2-7,.,CASSVQGIYEQYF,TGTGCCAGCAGTGTACAGGGTATCTACGAGCAGTACTTC
TRBD1,TRBV7-8,TRBJ2-7,.,CASSSEPRTGKSSYEQYF,TGTGCCAGCAGCTCAGAACCTAGGACAGGGAAGAGCTCCTACGAGCAGTACTTC
TRBD2,TRBV5-1,TRBJ2-1,.,CASASLAGGRDEQFF,TGCGCCAGCGCATCTCTAGCGGGAGGCCGCGATGAGCAGTTCTTC
TRBD1,TRBV18,TRBJ2-5,.,CASSPIQGYQETQYF,TGTGCCAGCTCACCAATACAGGGGTACCAAGAGACCCAGTACTTC
.,TRBV18,TRBJ1-1,.,CASSPTGISEAFF,TGTGCCAGCTCACCCACAGGGATCTCTGAAGCTTTCTTT
TRBD1,TRBV18,TRBJ1-3,.,CASSPQTGAGNTIYF,TGTGCCAGCTCACCACAGACAGGGGCTGGAAACACCATATATTTT